This T cell receptor beta chain was recorded in a study of T cells in localized non-small cell lung cancer. Germline V gene lookup returns CDR1 SGHNT and CDR2 YENEEA. The CDR3 is made up of 15 amino acids. The V gene lost 0 bases and the J gene lost 0 bases, with 6 bases spanning the gap. The method was immunoSEQ multiplex PCR; TCRdb's version includes in-frame clones alone and lacks a portion of them. The sample records about 56,000 clones, 86% being singletons. The sequenced sample was peripheral blood, obtained before any cancer treatment. The receptor's source is a woman between 35 and 70 years old with stage I lung adenocarcinoma. The gene calls are TRBV11-3 and TRBJ1-3; D unclear. CDR3 sequence: CASSLDSSSGNTIYF. CDR3 nucleotide sequence: TGTGCCAGCAGCTTAGATTCCAGCTCTGGAAACACCATATATTTT. The variable domain in full, with the rest retrieved from reference TRBV11-3 and TRBJ1-3, is EAGVVQSPRYKIIEKKQPVAFWCNPISGHNTLYWYLQNLGQGPELLIRYENEEAVDDSQLPKDRFSAERLKGVDSTLKIQPAELGDSAVYLCASSLDSSSGNTIYFGEGSWLTVV.